This TCR beta chain came from a study of Ad26.COV2.S vaccination and SARS-CoV-2 variants. Study as a whole: Into the muscle, Ad26.COV2.S was dosed once or twice, 56 days apart.

Clones were read by immunoSEQ multiplex PCR, and TCRdb kept only the in-frame ones, dropping some. The sample holds fewer than 400,000 clones; approximately 86% are singletons and the top ten take 2.1%. As to treatment: 15 to 20 received Ad26.COV2.S at low or high dose, single or two shots; several received placebo; per-sample allocation not given. At day 63 after the first vaccine or placebo injection, samples were drawn. Germline assignment: CDR1 LNHDA and CDR2 SQIVND (reference sequence). The trim removed 8 bases at V and 6 bases at J, leaving 4 bases unmatched. There are 13 residues in the CDR3. V usage is TRBV19 and J usage is TRBJ1-4; TRBD1 agrees at 9 bases. The clonotype was recovered from a person between 18 and 60 years old who received the Ad26.COV2.S COVID-19 vaccine or a placebo. The source was peripheral blood, collected in a trial of Ad26.COV2.S vaccine versus placebo. CDR3 sequence (DNA): TGTGCCAGTTGGAACAGGGGGCATGAAAAACTGTTTTTT. Translated, it gives CASWNRGHEKLFF.